This TCR beta chain was captured in a study of beta chain features in type 1 diabetes. Study background: Summed over all samples, the examined sorted cells came to roughly 110,000,000.

Comments on this clone: Its specificity is unknown.

CDR1 SGHRS and CDR2 YFSETQ come from the germline V gene. This CDR3 comprises 13 residues. J lost 9 bases, V lost 4 bases, and 10 bases had no gene match. Reverse transcribing all isolated RNA meant expressed TCRB transcripts were sequenced. Repertoires were generated with immunoSEQ multiplex PCR, while TCRdb's copy carries only in-frame clones and drops some. The sample records around 53,000 clones, roughly 63% being singletons. Notes on the study in general: TCRB CDR3s were moderately but significantly shorter in Type 1 diabetes patients in all four CD4+ subsets.

Sequencing was carried out using stem cell memory CD4+ T cells from blood. This sequence was found in a woman aged 30 to 39 with type 1 diabetes. The rearrangement links TRBV5-1 to TRBJ2-7; 7 bases fit TRBD2. The CDR3 nucleotides are TGCGCCAGCAGCAACGGACCCGGCGGGGGGCAGTACTTC. Translation gives CASSNGPGGGQYF.